Sequencing of this TCR beta chain was carried out in a study of cytomegalovirus exposure and HLA in healthy donors. Comment on this clone: Its specificity is unknown.

Primers: 60 Vbeta forward and 13 Jbeta reverse. How the authors handled the data: A later analysis counted 70 million to 85 million unique TCR beta chains, 10 million to 12 million shared. Assay: immunoSEQ multiplex PCR; the TCRdb copy retains only in-frame clones and omits some. V and J calls and clone size are given by that table; D and trimming were obtained from the DNA. The data show some 120,000 clones, and the top ten clones hold roughly 6.6%. The CDR3 is 11 residues long. From germline, CDR1 is MDHEN and CDR2 SYDVKM. Trimming stripped 7 bases from V and 7 bases from J, with 11 bases between. General study results and limits: Productive rates of about 90% or about 30% were seen for most TCR beta V segments in an earlier analysis.

The sequence was collected from a middle-aged man in good health and CMV-seropositive. This rearrangement joins TRBV28 to TRBJ2-7; TRBD2 is a possible D gene (5 bases). Sequenced input: PBMCs. The CDR3 loop reads CASMVTGEQYF. CDR3 nucleotide sequence: TGTGCCAGCATGGTGACGGGAGAGCAGTACTTC.